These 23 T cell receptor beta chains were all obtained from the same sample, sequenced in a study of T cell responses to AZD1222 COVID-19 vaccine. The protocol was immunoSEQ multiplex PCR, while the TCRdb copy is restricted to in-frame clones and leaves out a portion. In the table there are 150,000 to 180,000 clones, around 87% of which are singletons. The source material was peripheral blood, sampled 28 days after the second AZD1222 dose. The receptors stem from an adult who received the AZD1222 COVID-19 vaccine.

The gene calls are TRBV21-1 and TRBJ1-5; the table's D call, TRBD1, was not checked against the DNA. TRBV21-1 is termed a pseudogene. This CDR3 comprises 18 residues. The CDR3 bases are TGTGCCAGCAGCCAGAGGGACAGGGGCAAGCGTGGTAATCAGCCCCAGCATTTT. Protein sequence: CASSQRDRGKRGNQPQHF.

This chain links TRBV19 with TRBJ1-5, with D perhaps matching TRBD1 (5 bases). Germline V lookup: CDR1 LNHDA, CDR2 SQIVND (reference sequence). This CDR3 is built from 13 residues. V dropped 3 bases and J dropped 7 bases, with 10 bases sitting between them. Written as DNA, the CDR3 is TGTGCCAGTAGTATTATTCAGGGACAGCCCCAGCATTTT. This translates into CASSIIQGQPQHF.

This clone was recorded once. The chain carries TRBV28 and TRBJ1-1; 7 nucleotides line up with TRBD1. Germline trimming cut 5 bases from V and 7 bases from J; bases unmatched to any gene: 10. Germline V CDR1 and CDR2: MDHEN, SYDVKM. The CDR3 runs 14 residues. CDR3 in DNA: TGTGCCAGCAGTCCCCTTATGGGGACAGTTGAAGCTTTCTTT. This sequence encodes CASSPLMGTVEAFF.

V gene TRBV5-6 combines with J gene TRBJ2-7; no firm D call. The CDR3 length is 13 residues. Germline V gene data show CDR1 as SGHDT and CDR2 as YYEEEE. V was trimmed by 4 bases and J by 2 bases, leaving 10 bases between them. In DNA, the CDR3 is TGTGCCAGCAGCCTGTCCAATACCTACGAGCAGTACTTC. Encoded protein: CASSLSNTYEQYF.

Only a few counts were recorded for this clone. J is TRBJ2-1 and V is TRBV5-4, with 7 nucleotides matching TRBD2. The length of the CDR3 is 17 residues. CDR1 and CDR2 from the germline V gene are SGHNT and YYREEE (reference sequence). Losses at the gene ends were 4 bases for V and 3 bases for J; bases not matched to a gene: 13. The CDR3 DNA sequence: TGTGCCAGCAGCCTTAGCGGGTCTAGAGAAAACTACAATGAGCAGTTCTTC. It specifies CASSLSGSRENYNEQFF.

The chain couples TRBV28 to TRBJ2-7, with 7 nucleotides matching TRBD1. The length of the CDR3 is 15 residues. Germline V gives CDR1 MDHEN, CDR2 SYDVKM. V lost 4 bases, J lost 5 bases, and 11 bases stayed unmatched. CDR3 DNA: TGTGCCAGCAGTTCTATCAGTCGACAGGGCCACGAGCAGTACTTC. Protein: CASSSISRQGHEQYF.

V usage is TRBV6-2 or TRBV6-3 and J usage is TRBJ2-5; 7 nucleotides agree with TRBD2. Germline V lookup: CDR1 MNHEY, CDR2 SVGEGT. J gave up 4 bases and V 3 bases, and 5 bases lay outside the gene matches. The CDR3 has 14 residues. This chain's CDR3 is CASSYSPSGETQYF. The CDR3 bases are TGTGCCAGCAGTTATTCCCCTAGCGGAGAGACCCAGTACTTC.

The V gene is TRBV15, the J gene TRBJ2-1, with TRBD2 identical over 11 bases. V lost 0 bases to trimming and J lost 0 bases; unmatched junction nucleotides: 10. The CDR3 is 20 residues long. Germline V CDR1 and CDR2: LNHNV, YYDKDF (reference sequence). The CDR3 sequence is CATSRDPRTSGSRSYNEQFF. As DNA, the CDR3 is TGTGCCACCAGCAGAGATCCGCGGACTAGCGGGTCCCGCTCCTACAATGAGCAGTTCTTC.

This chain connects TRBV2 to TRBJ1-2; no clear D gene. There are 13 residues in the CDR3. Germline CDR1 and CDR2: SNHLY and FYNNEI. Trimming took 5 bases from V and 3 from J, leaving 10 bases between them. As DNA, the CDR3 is TGTGCCAGCAGTCCGGATTACTACTATGGCTACACCTTC. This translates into CASSPDYYYGYTF.

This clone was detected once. The CDR3 DNA follows: TGTGCCTGGAGTGTACGTAGCGGGAAGTGGGTGAACACTGAAGCTTTCTTT. Translation gives CAWSVRSGKWVNTEAFF. J is TRBJ1-1 and V is TRBV30, with D unclear. Trimming took 0 bases from V and 0 from J, leaving 17 bases between them. The CDR3 runs 17 residues. Germline CDR1 GTSNPN, CDR2 SVGIG (reference sequence).

The CDR3 sequence: CASSERGLERGGYTF. CDR3 in DNA: TGTGCCAGCAGTGAACGGGGCTTAGAGCGGGGAGGCTACACCTTC. This chain connects TRBV2 to TRBJ1-2, with a weak D call TRBD1 (5 bases). Per the germline V gene, CDR1 is SNHLY and CDR2 is FYNNEI. CDR3 size: 15 residues. V was trimmed by 2 bases and J by 8 bases, leaving 18 bases between them.

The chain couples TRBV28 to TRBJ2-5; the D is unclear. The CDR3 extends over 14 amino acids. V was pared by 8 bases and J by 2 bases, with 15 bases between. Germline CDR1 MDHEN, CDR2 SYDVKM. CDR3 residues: CASQRHGQQETQYF. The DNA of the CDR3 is TGTGCCAGCCAAAGACACGGGCAACAAGAGACCCAGTACTTC.

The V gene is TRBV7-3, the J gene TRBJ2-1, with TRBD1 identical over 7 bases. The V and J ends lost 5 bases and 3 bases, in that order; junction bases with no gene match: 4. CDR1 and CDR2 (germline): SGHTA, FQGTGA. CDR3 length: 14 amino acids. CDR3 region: CASSISGGYNEQFF. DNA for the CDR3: TGTGCCAGCAGCATATCAGGGGGCTACAATGAGCAGTTCTTC.

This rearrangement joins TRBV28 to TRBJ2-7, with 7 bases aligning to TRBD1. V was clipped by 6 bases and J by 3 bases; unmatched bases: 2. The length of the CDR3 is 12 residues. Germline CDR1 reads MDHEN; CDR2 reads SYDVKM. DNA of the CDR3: TGTGCCAGCAGCCGGGACAGCTACGAGCAGTACTTC. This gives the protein CASSRDSYEQYF.

The CDR3: CASSINRGGTGELFF. The CDR3 bases are TGCGCCAGCAGCATCAACCGAGGGGGTACCGGGGAGCTGTTTTTT. The chain combines TRBV5-1 with TRBJ2-2, with D tentatively TRBD1 (6 bases). Germline V gives CDR1 SGHRS, CDR2 YFSETQ. With 4 bases removed from V and 5 bases from J, the gap between germline ends came to 15 bases. The CDR3 contains 15 residues.

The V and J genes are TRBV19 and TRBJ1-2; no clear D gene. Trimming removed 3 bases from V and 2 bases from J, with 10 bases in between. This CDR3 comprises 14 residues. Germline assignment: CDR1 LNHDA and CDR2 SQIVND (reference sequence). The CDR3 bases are TGTGCCAGTAGTATTCGCATGACGAACTATGGCTACACCTTC. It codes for CASSIRMTNYGYTF. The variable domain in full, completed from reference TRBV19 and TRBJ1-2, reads DGGITQSPKYLFRKEGQNVTLSCEQNLNHDAMYWYRQDPGQGLRLIYYSQIVNDFQKGDIAEGYSVSREKKESFPLTVTSAQKNPTAFYLCASSIRMTNYGYTFGSGTRLTVV.

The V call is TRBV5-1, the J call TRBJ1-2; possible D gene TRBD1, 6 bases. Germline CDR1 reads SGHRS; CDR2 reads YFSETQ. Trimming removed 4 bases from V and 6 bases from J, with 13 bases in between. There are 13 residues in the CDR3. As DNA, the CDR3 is TGCGCCAGCAGCGTCTCTAAGGGGGATGGCTACACCTTC. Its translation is CASSVSKGDGYTF.

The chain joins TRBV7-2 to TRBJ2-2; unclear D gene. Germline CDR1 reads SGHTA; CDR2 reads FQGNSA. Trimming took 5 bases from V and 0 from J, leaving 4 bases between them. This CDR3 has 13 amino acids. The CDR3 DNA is TGTGCCAGCAGCCGGCCGAACACCGGGGAGCTGTTTTTT. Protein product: CASSRPNTGELFF.

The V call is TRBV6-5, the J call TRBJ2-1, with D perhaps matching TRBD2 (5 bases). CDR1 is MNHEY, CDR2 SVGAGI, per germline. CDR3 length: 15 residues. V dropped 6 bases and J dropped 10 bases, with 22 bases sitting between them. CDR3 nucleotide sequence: TGTGCCAGCAGACGCAGCGGTCCGGGGATGGGAGAGCAGTTCTTC. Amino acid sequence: CASRRSGPGMGEQFF.

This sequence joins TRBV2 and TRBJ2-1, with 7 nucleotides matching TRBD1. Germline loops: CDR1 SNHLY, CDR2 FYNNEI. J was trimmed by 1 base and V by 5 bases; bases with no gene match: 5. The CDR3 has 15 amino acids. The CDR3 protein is CASSPLTGSYNEQFF. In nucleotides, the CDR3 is TGTGCCAGCAGTCCTCTGACAGGGTCCTACAATGAGCAGTTCTTC.

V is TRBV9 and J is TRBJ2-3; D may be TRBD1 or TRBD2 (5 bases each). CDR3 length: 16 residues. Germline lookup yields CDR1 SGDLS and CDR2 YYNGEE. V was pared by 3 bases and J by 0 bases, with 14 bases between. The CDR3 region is CASSASGTPSTDTQYF. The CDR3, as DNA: TGTGCCAGCAGCGCTTCCGGGACCCCCAGCACAGATACGCAGTATTTT.

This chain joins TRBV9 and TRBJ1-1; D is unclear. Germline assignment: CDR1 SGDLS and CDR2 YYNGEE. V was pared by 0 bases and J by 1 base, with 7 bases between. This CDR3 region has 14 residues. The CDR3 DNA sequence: TGTGCCAGCAGCGTAGTCGGGGAGAACACTGAAGCTTTCTTT. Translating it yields CASSVVGENTEAFF.

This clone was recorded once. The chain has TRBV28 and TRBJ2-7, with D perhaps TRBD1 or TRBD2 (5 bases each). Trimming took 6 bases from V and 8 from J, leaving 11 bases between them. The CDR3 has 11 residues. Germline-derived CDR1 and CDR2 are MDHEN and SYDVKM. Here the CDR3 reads CASSLRDQQYF. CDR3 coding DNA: TGTGCCAGCAGCCTTCGGGACCAGCAGTACTTC.